The clone carrying this T cell receptor (beta chain) was detected only once. Clones were sequenced by immunoSEQ multiplex PCR, and TCRdb holds only the in-frame ones, with some missing. The table has roughly 300,000 clones, nearly 90% seen once. The CDR3 consists of 15 residues. Germline CDR1 and CDR2: SNHLY and FYNNEI. The V gene lost 4 bases and the J gene lost 7 bases, with 19 bases spanning the gap. The data originate from a study of blood T cell repertoires in COVID-19. Background on the study: The study drew acute and convalescent COVID-19 samples from the United States, Italy and Spain. T cells, B-cell-depleted T cells, or PBMCs provided the cDNA or gDNA that served as material.

The TCR originated in a woman aged 25 to 39 with COVID-19, enrolled during active disease. Specimen: peripheral blood. The chain employs TRBV2 and TRBJ1-1, with D possibly TRBD1 on 5 matching bases. CDR3 bases: TGTGCCAGCAGTGGCGTTCCCAGGGTCTGGGATGAAGCTTTCTTT. Amino acid sequence: CASSGVPRVWDEAFF.